This entry is about one T cell receptor beta chain. The CDR3 totals 18 residues. CDR1 MGHRA and CDR2 YSYEKL come from the germline V gene. The V and J ends lost 2 bases and 3 bases, in that order; junction bases with no gene match: 8. The data belong to a study of blood T cell repertoires in COVID-19. Study information: Donors in the United States, Italy and Spain gave samples during acute or convalescent COVID-19. The cDNA or gDNA used as material had been derived from T cells, B-cell-depleted T cells, or PBMCs.

Per the authors' pipeline: Estimation of nucleated cell counts relied on the amplification of reference gene primers. TCRdb's table, derived via immunoSEQ multiplex PCR, lists solely in-frame clones and lacks some. The V and J calls and clone size were taken over from that table, and D and trimming were inferred from the DNA. The repertoire consists of roughly 200,000 clones, with 84% occurring once and the leading ten covering roughly 3.1%. The chain uses TRBV4-1 and TRBJ1-6, with TRBD1 identical over 9 bases. This receptor was identified in a woman aged 25-40 years who had been exposed to COVID-19. The sequenced sample was PBMCs or T cells enriched from blood (not recorded which). CDR3 in DNA: TGCGCCAGCAGCCAACTGGGACAGGGAAAGTTCTATAATTCACCCCTCCACTTT. The encoded protein is CASSQLGQGKFYNSPLHF.